This T cell receptor (beta chain) was sequenced during a study of T cells in localized non-small cell lung cancer. Study-wide results and caveats: The study sequenced only one region of the tumor. As a result, intratumor heterogeneity could not be excluded and remains possible. A median approximately 53 of the top 100 tumor clones appeared in adjacent lung. Uninvolved adjacent lung showed the highest T cell clonality, exceeding tumor.

This clone was seen just once. Its specificity is not known. V was pared by 3 bases and J by 0 bases, with 8 bases between. The V gene's germline CDR1 is GTSNPN and CDR2 SVGIG (reference sequence). The CDR3 length is 13 residues. TCRdb's copy holds only in-frame clones and misses some; the assay was immunoSEQ multiplex PCR. The sample records about 40,000 clones, about 87% being singletons. The starting material was peripheral blood, obtained before any cancer treatment. This TCR came from a woman aged 35 to 70 with stage I lung adenocarcinoma. The genes are TRBV30 and TRBJ1-1, with D perhaps TRBD1 (5 bases). CDR3 in amino acids: CAWRWGLNTEAFF. Here the CDR3 DNA reads TGTGCCTGGAGGTGGGGGTTGAACACTGAAGCTTTCTTT.